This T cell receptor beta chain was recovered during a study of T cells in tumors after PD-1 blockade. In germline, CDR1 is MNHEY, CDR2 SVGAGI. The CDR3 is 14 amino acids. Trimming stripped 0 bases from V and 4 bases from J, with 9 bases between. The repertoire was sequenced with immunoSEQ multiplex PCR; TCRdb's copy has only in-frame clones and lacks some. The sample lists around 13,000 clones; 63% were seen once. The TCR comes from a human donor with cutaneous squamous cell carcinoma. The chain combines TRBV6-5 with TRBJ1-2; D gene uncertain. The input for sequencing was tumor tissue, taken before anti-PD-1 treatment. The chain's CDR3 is CASSYSGQSYGYTF. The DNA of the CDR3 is TGTGCCAGCAGTTACTCTGGGCAGAGCTATGGCTACACCTTC.